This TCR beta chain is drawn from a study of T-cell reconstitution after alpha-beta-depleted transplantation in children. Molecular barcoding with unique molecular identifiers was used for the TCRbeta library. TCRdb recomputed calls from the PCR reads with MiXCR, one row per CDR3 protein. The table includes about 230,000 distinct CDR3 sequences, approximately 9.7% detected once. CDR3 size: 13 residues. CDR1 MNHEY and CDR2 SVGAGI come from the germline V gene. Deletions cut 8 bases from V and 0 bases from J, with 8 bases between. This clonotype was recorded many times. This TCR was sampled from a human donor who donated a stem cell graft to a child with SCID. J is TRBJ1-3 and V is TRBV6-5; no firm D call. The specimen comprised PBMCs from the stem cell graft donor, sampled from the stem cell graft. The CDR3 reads CASQSPSGNTIYF. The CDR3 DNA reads TGTGCCAGCCAGTCTCCCTCTGGAAACACCATATATTTT.